Below, one T cell receptor (beta chain) is given with its context. This entry belongs to a study of blood T cell repertoires in COVID-19. Study in general: Acute and convalescent COVID-19 samples came from the United States, Italy and Spain. Sources were T cells, B-cell-depleted T cells, or PBMCs; the material itself was cDNA or gDNA.

CDR1 is LGHDT, CDR2 YNNKEL, per germline (reference sequence). The V gene lost 3 bases and the J gene lost 7 bases, with 9 bases spanning the gap. This CDR3 has 12 residues. Generated by immunoSEQ multiplex PCR, the TCRdb table keeps only in-frame clones and is missing some. The sample records 95,000 to 120,000 clones, about two thirds being singletons. The V call is TRBV3-1 (or the pseudogene TRBV3-2), the J call TRBJ1-1; D is perhaps TRBD1 (5 bases). Sequenced sample: peripheral blood. The sequence derives from a woman aged 40 to 50 with acute or convalescent COVID-19. The CDR3 nucleotides are TGTGCCAGCAGCCACCTCGACAGTGAAGCTTTCTTT. Its translation: CASSHLDSEAFF.